Here is one T cell receptor (beta chain) with its context. Its matching antigen is unknown. Sequencing of cultured CD4+ T cell DNA used the Oncomine TCR Beta short-read assay. Genomic DNA was isolated from cultured CD4+ T cells. In TCRdb, the PCR reads were re-called with MiXCR into one record per CDR3 protein. This table has some 20,000 distinct CDR3 sequences, roughly 51% appearing once. Trimming at V came to 4 bases and at J to 0 bases, leaving 4 bases not matched to a gene. CDR3 length equals 15 residues. Germline V gives CDR1 SGHRS, CDR2 YFSETQ. These data originate in a study of vaccination and CD4 T cells after COVID-19. Study background: Two mRNA vaccine doses were given, either BNT162b2 or mRNA-1273. Researchers treated control cultures with a CEFX pool, an HIV-1 Nef pool, or no peptide. Study observations and caveats: Median SARS-CoV-2-reactive clonotype numbers went up from about 22 to 38, but not significantly.

Regarding treatment: approximately nine-day PBMC culture with coronavirus spike peptide pools or control peptides (ViraFEST assay). The TCR sequence derives from a human donor who had recovered from COVID-19. Source material: CD4+ T cells from blood, cultured in vitro. This chain links TRBV5-1 with TRBJ1-2, with 9 bases matching TRBD1. The CDR3 DNA reads as TGCGCCAGCAGCGCACGGACAGGGGCTAACTATGGCTACACCTTC. Protein: CASSARTGANYGYTF.